This T cell receptor beta chain was documented in a study of cytomegalovirus exposure and HLA in healthy donors. A single count supports this clone. The table came from immunoSEQ multiplex PCR; TCRdb's copy has only in-frame clones and leaves some out. The profile shows around 150,000 clones, approximately 82% of them singletons. V was shortened by 1 base and J by 0 bases, with 7 bases between the two germline ends. CDR1 is SGHTA and CDR2 is FQGTGA in the germline V gene. The CDR3 runs 15 residues. The V and J genes are TRBV7-3 and TRBJ2-1, with a weak D call TRBD2 (5 bases). The sequenced material came from PBMCs. The TCR was taken from a man aged 25-40 years in good health and CMV-seropositive. The CDR3 nucleotides read TGTGCCAGCAGCTTAAGAGGGAGCTCCTACAATGAGCAGTTCTTC. This translates into CASSLRGSSYNEQFF.